This T cell receptor (beta chain) was sequenced during a study of OX40 agonist ivuxolimab in advanced cancers. Study-wide background: People in dose escalation had one of these cancers: hepatocellular carcinoma, melanoma, renal cell or head and neck cancer. A history of anti-PD-1, anti-PD-L1 or anti-CTLA-4 therapy was acceptable, and approximately 40% had some.

Trimming cost V 4 bases and J 2 bases, with 12 bases left between them. This CDR3 comprises 14 residues. From germline, CDR1 is SGHRS and CDR2 YFSETQ. TCRdb keeps only in-frame clones here, not all; method: immunoSEQ multiplex PCR. The table records roughly 80,000 clones, around 87% of them present only once. Study-level points and caveats: CD8+ T cells averaged more expanded clones than CD4+. Antigen specificity remained undetermined for the expanded peripheral T cells.

Details on this clone: Its target is not known.

The receptor was isolated from an adult with an advanced solid tumor such as melanoma, head and neck, liver or kidney cancer. The specimen was CD4+ or CD8+ T cells sorted from blood, collected in a trial of the OX40 agonist ivuxolimab. V is TRBV5-1 and J is TRBJ1-1, with D perhaps TRBD1 (5 bases). CDR3 nucleotides: TGCGCCAGCAGCCCCGGACATCTAAACACTGAAGCTTTCTTT. The encoded protein is CASSPGHLNTEAFF.